The rows below give T cell receptor beta chains drawn from one sample of a study. MiXCR, applied by TCRdb to the RT-PCR reads, yields one record per CDR3 protein. Here the sample spans hundreds of thousands of distinct CDR3 sequences, about 14% being singletons. Sequenced material: memory CD4+ T cells from blood. The receptors were gathered from a female donor in good health, serving as a healthy control. Each CDR3 is given with its conserved first and last residue. A D gene is named only where the DNA matches it firmly. Part of the rows lack a size; the others show once, few, many or a class for expanded clones.

. | TRBJ2-5 | TRBV28 | few | CASSFQKTQYF | TGTGCCAGCAGTTTTCAGAAGACCCAGTACTTC
TRBD1 | TRBJ2-3 | TRBV28 | . | CASRRQGITDTQYF | TGTGCCAGCAGGCGACAGGGGATCACAGATACGCAGTATTTT
TRBD1 | TRBJ1-4 | TRBV5-1 | many | CASSPGGLDEKLFF | TGCGCCAGCAGTCCAGGGGGCTTGGACGAAAAACTGTTTTTT
. | TRBJ2-7 | TRBV5-1 | many | CASRGLANSYEQYF | TGTGCCAGCAGGGGCTTGGCCAACTCCTACGAGCAGTACTTC
TRBD1 | TRBJ1-5 | TRBV29-1 | few | CSVGDSSNQPQHF | TGCAGCGTCGGGGACAGCTCAAATCAGCCCCAGCATTTT
. | TRBJ1-2 | TRBV5-6 | few | CASSWQNLGYGYTF | TGTGCCAGCAGCTGGCAAAATTTGGGCTATGGCTACACCTTC
. | TRBJ1-2 | TRBV6-6 | few | CASSYYYPPPSANYGYTF | TGTGCCAGCAGTTATTATTACCCTCCCCCCTCGGCTAACTATGGCTACACCTTC
TRBD1 | TRBJ2-7 | TRBV7-2 | . | CASSPRGGQGISYEQYF | TGTGCCAGCAGCCCACGGGGGGGACAGGGGATTTCCTACGAGCAGTACTTC
. | TRBJ2-5 | TRBV7-9 | . | CASSFLRRLETQYF | TGTGCCAGCAGCTTTCTACGACGCCTAGAGACCCAGTACTTC
TRBD1 | TRBJ2-7 | TRBV28 | . | CATCAGGASYNEQYF | TGTGCCACGTGTGCAGGGGGAGCCTCCTACAATGAGCAGTACTTC
. | TRBJ2-5 | TRBV29-1 | many | CSAIMDRGWTQYF | TGCAGCGCGATCATGGATCGAGGGTGGACCCAGTACTTC
. | TRBJ2-2 | TRBV4-2 | many | CASSQRGAGELFF | TGTGCCAGCAGCCAGAGGGGCGCCGGGGAGCTGTTTTTT
. | TRBJ1-5 | TRBV20-1 | . | CSPREGEGNQPQHF | TGCAGCCCGCGGGAGGGAGAGGGCAATCAGCCCCAGCATTTT
TRBD2 | TRBJ2-7 | TRBV20-1 | few | CSANPGLAESYEQYF | TGCAGTGCGAACCCGGGACTAGCGGAATCCTACGAGCAGTACTTC
. | TRBJ2-3 | TRBV5-1 | few | CASSWGGQPSTDTQYF | TGCGCCAGCAGCTGGGGGGGCCAGCCTAGCACAGATACGCAGTATTTT
. | TRBJ2-3 | TRBV24-1 | few | CATSGGQGVDTQYF | TGTGCCACCAGTGGGGGGCAGGGTGTAGATACGCAGTATTTT
. | TRBJ2-7 | TRBV20-1 | many | CSASRARTYEQYF | TGCAGTGCCTCTAGAGCGCGGACCTACGAGCAGTACTTC
. | TRBJ2-1 | TRBV6-2/TRBV6-3 | few | CASSLGAVYNEQFF | TGTGCCAGCAGTTTGGGGGCGGTGTACAATGAGCAGTTCTTC
. | TRBJ1-3 | TRBV12-3/TRBV12-4 | . | CASSPRRTSGNTIYF | TGTGCCAGCAGTCCCAGGCGCACCTCTGGAAACACCATATATTTT
. | TRBJ2-2 | TRBV10-3 | . | CAISESGSSTGELFF | TGTGCCATCAGTGAGTCTGGGAGTAGCACCGGGGAGCTGTTTTTT
. | TRBJ1-2 | TRBV5-1 | . | CASSSPQGRGGYTF | TGCGCCAGCAGCTCCCCCCAAGGTCGCGGTGGCTACACCTTC
TRBD1 | TRBJ2-1 | TRBV20-1 | many | CSGRDRQKYNEQFF | TGCAGTGGTAGGGACAGACAAAAATACAATGAGCAGTTCTTC
TRBD2 | TRBJ2-1 | TRBV11-2 | once | CASSPRTSGRTYNEQFF | TGTGCCAGCAGCCCCAGGACTAGCGGGAGAACCTACAATGAGCAGTTCTTC
TRBD2 | TRBJ2-3 | TRBV6-2/TRBV6-3 | few | CASRRRGVAGAIADTQYF | TGTGCCAGCAGACGACGGGGGGTAGCGGGAGCGATCGCAGATACGCAGTATTTT
TRBD2 | TRBJ2-1 | TRBV7-2 | few | CASSSREVGDNEQFF | TGTGCCAGCAGCTCCCGGGAGGTTGGGGACAATGAGCAGTTCTTC
. | TRBJ2-7 | TRBV3-1 | few | CASSQEGPYEQYF | TGTGCCAGCAGCCAAGAGGGCCCTTACGAGCAGTACTTC
. | TRBJ2-3 | TRBV6-1 | few | CASSARFDTQYF | TGTGCCAGCAGTGCTCGGTTTGATACGCAGTATTTT
. | TRBJ2-3 | TRBV24-1 | . | CATSDVSVDTQYF | TGTGCCACCAGTGACGTCTCCGTAGATACGCAGTATTTT
TRBD2 | TRBJ2-2 | TRBV2 | . | CASSGLAVNTGELFF | TGTGCCAGCAGTGGGCTAGCGGTGAACACCGGGGAGCTGTTTTTT
. | TRBJ1-4 | TRBV6-1 | . | CASSEYAGLNEKLFF | TGTGCCAGCAGTGAATACGCAGGCCTCAATGAAAAACTGTTTTTT
. | TRBJ2-3 | TRBV12-3/TRBV12-4 | few | CASSSRRVGSDTQYF | TGTGCCAGCAGCTCCCGGCGGGTCGGATCGGATACGCAGTATTTT
. | TRBJ1-2 | TRBV10-3 | . | CAISDEDLYGYTF | TGTGCCATCAGTGACGAGGACCTCTATGGCTACACCTTC
. | TRBJ2-7 | TRBV20-1 | many | CSASRSTAHEQYF | TGCAGTGCTAGTAGGTCCACCGCGCACGAGCAGTACTTC
. | TRBJ2-1 | TRBV9 | few | CASTRHPPNEQFF | TGTGCCAGCACGCGACACCCTCCCAATGAGCAGTTCTTC
TRBD2 | TRBJ2-7 | TRBV28 | few | CASSPYQLAGPSYEQYF | TGTGCCAGCAGTCCCTACCAACTAGCGGGGCCGTCCTACGAGCAGTACTTC
. | TRBJ2-3 | TRBV20-1 | many | CSVPIPQRSTDTQYF | TGCAGTGTTCCCATCCCACAGCGGAGCACAGATACGCAGTATTTT
TRBD1 | TRBJ1-1 | TRBV5-1 | few | CASSPGQGGAFF | TGCGCCAGCAGCCCCGGACAGGGTGGTGCTTTCTTT
. | TRBJ1-6 | TRBV7-6 | few | CASSLARGGNSPLHF | TGTGCCAGCAGCTTAGCAAGAGGGGGGAATTCACCCCTCCACTTT
. | TRBJ1-4 | TRBV5-1 | few | CASSDLSGGGKLFF | TGCGCCAGCAGCGACCTGAGCGGGGGAGGAAAACTGTTTTTT
TRBD1 | TRBJ1-5 | TRBV5-5 | many | CASSLAGTENQPQHF | TGTGCCAGCAGCTTGGCTGGGACAGAAAATCAGCCCCAGCATTTT
TRBD1 | TRBJ1-2 | TRBV27 | few | CASSQLVGQGGGYTF | TGTGCCAGCAGTCAACTAGTCGGACAGGGCGGGGGCTACACCTTC
TRBD1 | TRBJ2-3 | TRBV4-2 | . | CASSQGGQGTTDTQYF | TGTGCCAGCAGCCAAGGGGGACAGGGTACGACAGATACGCAGTATTTT
. | TRBJ2-3 | TRBV6-1 | few | CASMYKDTQYF | TGTGCCAGCATGTACAAAGATACGCAGTATTTT
. | TRBJ1-2 | TRBV29-1 | many | CSPGDVGGYTF | TGCAGCCCTGGGGACGTCGGAGGCTACACCTTC
. | TRBJ1-5 | TRBV7-8 | . | CASSLKGTGNQPQHF | TGTGCCAGCAGCTTAAAGGGGACTGGCAATCAGCCCCAGCATTTT
TRBD2 | TRBJ2-1 | TRBV6-5 | many | CASSYWAGGYNEQFF | TGTGCCAGCAGTTACTGGGCGGGAGGCTACAATGAGCAGTTCTTC
. | TRBJ2-7 | TRBV5-6 | once | CASSLQGHLYEQYF | TGTGCCAGCAGCCTACAAGGGCACCTCTACGAGCAGTACTTC
. | TRBJ1-4 | TRBV10-3 | . | CAISDTGLSNEKLFF | TGTGCCATCAGTGATACGGGACTTAGTAATGAAAAACTGTTTTTT
TRBD1 | TRBJ2-5 | TRBV5-1 | . | CASSLDTGAYETQYF | TGCGCCAGCAGCTTGGACACAGGGGCCTATGAGACCCAGTACTTC
. | TRBJ2-7 | TRBV21-1 | . | CASTPTYEQYF | TGTGCCAGCACCCCAACCTACGAGCAGTACTTC
. | TRBJ2-3 | TRBV7-9 | few | CASSLGAGFDADTQYF | TGTGCCAGCAGCTTAGGAGCAGGGTTTGATGCAGATACGCAGTATTTT
. | TRBJ2-1 | TRBV28 | . | CASNFPPGQYNEQFF | TGTGCCAGCAATTTCCCCCCGGGACAATACAATGAGCAGTTCTTC
. | TRBJ1-2 | TRBV4-3 | many | CASSQDYKGSYGYTF | TGCGCCAGCAGCCAAGATTATAAGGGCAGTTATGGCTACACCTTC
. | TRBJ2-2 | TRBV12-3/TRBV12-4 | few | CASSLGFGGQAGELFF | TGTGCCAGCAGTTTAGGTTTTGGGGGGCAGGCCGGGGAGCTGTTTTTT
TRBD2 | TRBJ2-7 | TRBV6-2/TRBV6-3 | few | CASSHRTSGGLLSYEQYF | TGTGCCAGCAGTCACCGGACTAGCGGGGGCCTACTATCCTACGAGCAGTACTTC